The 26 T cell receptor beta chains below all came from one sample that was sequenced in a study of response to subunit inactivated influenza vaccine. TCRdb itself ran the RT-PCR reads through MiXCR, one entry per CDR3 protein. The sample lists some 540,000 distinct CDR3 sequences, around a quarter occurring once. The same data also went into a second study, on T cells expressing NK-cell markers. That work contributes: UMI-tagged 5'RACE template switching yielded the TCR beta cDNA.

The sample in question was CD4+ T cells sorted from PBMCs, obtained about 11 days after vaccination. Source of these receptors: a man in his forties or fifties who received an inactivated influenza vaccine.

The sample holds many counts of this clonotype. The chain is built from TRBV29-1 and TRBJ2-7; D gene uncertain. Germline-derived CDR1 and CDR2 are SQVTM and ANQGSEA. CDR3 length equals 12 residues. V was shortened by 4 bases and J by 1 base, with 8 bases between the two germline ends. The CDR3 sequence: CSVGSASYEQYF. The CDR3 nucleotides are TGCAGCGTTGGTTCCGCTTCCTACGAGCAGTACTTC.

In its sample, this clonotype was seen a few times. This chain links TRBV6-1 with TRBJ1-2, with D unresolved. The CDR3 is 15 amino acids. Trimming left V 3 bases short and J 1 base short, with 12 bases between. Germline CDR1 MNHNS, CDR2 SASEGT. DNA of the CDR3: TGTGCCAGCAGTGACAAAGGGAGAGATAACTATGGCTACACCTTC. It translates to CASSDKGRDNYGYTF.

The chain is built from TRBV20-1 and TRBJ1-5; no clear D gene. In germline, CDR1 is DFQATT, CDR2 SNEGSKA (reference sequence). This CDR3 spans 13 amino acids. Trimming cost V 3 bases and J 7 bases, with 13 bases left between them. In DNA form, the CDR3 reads TGCAGTGCTAGGAGGGTCTATAACCAGCCCCAGCATTTT. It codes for CSARRVYNQPQHF.

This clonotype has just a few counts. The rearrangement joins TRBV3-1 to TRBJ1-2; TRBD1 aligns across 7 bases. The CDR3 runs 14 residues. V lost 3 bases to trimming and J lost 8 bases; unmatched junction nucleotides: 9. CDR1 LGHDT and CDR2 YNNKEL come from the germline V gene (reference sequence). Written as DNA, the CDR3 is TGTGCCAGCAGCCACCGGGAAGGGGGCGGCGGCTACACCTTC. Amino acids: CASSHREGGGGYTF.

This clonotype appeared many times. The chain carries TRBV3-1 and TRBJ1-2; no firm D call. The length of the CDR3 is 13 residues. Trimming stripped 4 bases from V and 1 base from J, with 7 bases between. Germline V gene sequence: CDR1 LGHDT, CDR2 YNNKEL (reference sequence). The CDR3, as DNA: TGTGCCAGCAGCCCAGCGGGTAACTATGGCTACACCTTC. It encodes CASSPAGNYGYTF.

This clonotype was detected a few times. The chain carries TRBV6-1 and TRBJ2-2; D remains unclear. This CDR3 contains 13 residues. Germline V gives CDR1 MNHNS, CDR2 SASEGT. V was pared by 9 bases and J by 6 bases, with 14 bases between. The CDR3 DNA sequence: TGTGCCAGTAACGGACCTCCACCCGGGGAGCTGTTTTTT. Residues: CASNGPPPGELFF.

The CDR3 sequence: CASSLLGESDTQYF. In DNA form, the CDR3 reads TGTGCCAGTAGCCTTCTGGGGGAGTCGGATACGCAGTATTTT. The chain links TRBV19 to TRBJ2-3; D may correspond to TRBD1 or TRBD2 (5 bases each). This CDR3 is 14 amino acids long. With 6 bases removed from V and 6 bases from J, the gap between germline ends came to 16 bases. Per the germline V gene, CDR1 is LNHDA and CDR2 is SQIVND (reference sequence).

DNA of the CDR3: TGTGCCTGGATCCGACAGTCCCAAGAGACCCAGTACTTC. The encoded protein is CAWIRQSQETQYF. The chain employs TRBV30 and TRBJ2-5; the D gene is possibly TRBD1 (5 bases). Germline values: CDR1 GTSNPN, CDR2 SVGIG (reference sequence). Trimming cost V 4 bases and J 1 base, with 10 bases left between them. The CDR3 has 13 residues. The variable domain in full, completed from reference TRBV30 and TRBJ2-5, reads SQTIHQWPATLVQPVGSPLSLECTVEGTSNPNLYWYRQAAGRGLQLLFYSVGIGQISSEVPQNLSASRPQDRQFILSSKKLLLSDSGFYLCAWIRQSQETQYFGPGTRLLVL.

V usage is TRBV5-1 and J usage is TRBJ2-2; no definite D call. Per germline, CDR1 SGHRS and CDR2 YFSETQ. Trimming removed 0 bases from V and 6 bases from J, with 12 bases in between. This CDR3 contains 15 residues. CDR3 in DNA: TGCGCCAGCAGCTTGGACGTCGTTGGCTCCGGGGAGCTGTTTTTT. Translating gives CASSLDVVGSGELFF.

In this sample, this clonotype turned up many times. The chain's CDR3 is CASSLNSRQYF. For the CDR3, the DNA is TGTGCCAGCAGTCTGAATAGTAGGCAGTATTTT. V usage is TRBV12-3 or TRBV12-4 and J usage is TRBJ2-3; D gene ambiguous. Trimming cost V 5 bases and J 11 bases, with 11 bases left between them. The CDR3 runs to 11 residues.

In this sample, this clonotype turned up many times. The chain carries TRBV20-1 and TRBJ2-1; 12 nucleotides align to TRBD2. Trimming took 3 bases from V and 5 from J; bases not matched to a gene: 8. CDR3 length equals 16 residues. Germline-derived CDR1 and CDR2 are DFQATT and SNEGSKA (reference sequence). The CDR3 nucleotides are TGCAGTGCTAGGCCTAGCGGGAGGGGGATACACAATGAGCAGTTCTTC. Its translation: CSARPSGRGIHNEQFF.

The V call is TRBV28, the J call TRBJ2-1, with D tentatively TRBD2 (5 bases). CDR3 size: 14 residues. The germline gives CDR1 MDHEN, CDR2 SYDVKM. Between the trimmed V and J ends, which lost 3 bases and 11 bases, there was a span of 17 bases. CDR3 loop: CASSLEAWETQQFF. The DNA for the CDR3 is TGTGCCAGCAGTTTGGAGGCGTGGGAAACCCAGCAGTTCTTC.

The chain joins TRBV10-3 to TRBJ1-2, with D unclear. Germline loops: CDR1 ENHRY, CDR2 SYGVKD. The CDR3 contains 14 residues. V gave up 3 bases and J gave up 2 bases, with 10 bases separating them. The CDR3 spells CAISELSTNYGYTF. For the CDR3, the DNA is TGTGCCATCAGTGAACTCTCAACCAACTATGGCTACACCTTC.

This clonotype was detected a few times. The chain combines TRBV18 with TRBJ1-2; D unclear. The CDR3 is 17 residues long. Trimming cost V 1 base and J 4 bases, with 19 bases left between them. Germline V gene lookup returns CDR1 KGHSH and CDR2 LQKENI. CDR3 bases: TGTGCCAGCTCACCACAGATGAGGAACCCCGAGCGCTATGGCTACACCTTC. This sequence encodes CASSPQMRNPERYGYTF.

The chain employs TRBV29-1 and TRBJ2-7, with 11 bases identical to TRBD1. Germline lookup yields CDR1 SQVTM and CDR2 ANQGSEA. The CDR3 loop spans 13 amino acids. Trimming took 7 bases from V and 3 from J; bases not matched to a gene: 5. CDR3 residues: CSAGQGAVYEQYF. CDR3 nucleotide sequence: TGCAGCGCAGGACAGGGGGCCGTCTACGAGCAGTACTTC.

Here the CDR3 reads CASSRPGGTNEKLFF. CDR3 nucleotide sequence: TGTGCCAGCAGCCGGCCCGGGGGGACTAATGAAAAACTGTTTTTT. V usage is TRBV14 and J usage is TRBJ1-4; a possible D gene is TRBD1 (5 bases). Trimming left V 4 bases short and J 2 bases short, with 11 bases between. The CDR3 length is 15 residues. From germline, CDR1 is SGHDN and CDR2 FVKESK.

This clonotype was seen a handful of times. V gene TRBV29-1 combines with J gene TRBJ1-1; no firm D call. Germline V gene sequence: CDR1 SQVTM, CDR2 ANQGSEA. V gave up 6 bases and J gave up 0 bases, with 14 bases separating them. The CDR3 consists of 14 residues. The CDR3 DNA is TGCAGCGTAAACCGAGGGCTGGTGAACACTGAAGCTTTCTTT. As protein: CSVNRGLVNTEAFF.

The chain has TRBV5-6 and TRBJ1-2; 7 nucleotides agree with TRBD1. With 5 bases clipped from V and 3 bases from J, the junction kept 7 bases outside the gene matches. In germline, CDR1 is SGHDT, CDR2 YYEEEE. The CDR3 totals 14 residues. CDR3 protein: CASSPGQTYYGYTF. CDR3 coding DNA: TGTGCCAGCAGTCCGGGACAGACCTACTATGGCTACACCTTC.

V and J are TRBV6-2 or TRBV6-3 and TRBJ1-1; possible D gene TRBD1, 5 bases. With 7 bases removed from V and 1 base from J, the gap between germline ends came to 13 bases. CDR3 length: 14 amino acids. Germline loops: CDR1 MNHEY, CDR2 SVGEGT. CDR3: CASKRGIENTEAFF. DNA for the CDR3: TGTGCCAGCAAAAGGGGAATAGAGAACACTGAAGCTTTCTTT.

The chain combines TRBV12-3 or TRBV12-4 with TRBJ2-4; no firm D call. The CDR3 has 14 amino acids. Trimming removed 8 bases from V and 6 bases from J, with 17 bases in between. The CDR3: CASAASTSLNIQYF. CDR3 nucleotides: TGTGCCAGCGCGGCCTCTACCAGTCTAAACATTCAGTACTTC.

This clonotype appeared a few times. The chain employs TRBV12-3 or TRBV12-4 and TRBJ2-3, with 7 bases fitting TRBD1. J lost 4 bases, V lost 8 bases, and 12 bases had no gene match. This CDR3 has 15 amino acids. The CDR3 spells CASSLNRGSSDTQYF. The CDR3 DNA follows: TGTGCCAGCTCTCTTAACAGGGGTAGTTCAGATACGCAGTATTTT.

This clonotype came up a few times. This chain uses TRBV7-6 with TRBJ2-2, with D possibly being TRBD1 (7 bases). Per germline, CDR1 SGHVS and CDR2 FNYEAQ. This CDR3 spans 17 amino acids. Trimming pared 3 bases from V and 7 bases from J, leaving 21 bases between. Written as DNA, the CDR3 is TGTGCCAGCAGCTTCGTAGGAGGGGGCGCATCGGTCGGGGAGCTGTTTTTT. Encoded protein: CASSFVGGGASVGELFF.

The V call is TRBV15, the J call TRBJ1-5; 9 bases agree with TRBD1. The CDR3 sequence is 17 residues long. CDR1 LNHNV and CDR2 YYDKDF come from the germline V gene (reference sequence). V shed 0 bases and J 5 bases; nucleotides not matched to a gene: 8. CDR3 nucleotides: TGTGCCACCAGCAGAGATAGCCCCCGGACAGGGGATCAGCCCCAGCATTTT. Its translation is CATSRDSPRTGDQPQHF.

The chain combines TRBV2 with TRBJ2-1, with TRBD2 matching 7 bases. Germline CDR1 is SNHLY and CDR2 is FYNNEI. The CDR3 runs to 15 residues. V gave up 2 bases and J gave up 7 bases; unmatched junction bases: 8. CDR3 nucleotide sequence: TGTGCCAGCAGTGAAAACAGCGGGGCCGAGAATGAGCAGTTCTTC. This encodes CASSENSGAENEQFF.

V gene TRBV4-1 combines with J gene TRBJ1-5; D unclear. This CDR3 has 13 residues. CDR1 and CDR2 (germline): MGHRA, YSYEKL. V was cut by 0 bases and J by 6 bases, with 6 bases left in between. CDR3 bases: TGCGCCAGCAGCCAAGATGCCGGTCAGCCCCAGCATTTT. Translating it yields CASSQDAGQPQHF.

The CDR3 is CASSQGSRETQYF. CDR3 sequence (DNA): TGTGCCAGCAGCCAAGGGTCCCGGGAGACCCAGTACTTC. This chain joins TRBV14 and TRBJ2-5; D call uncertain. The V and J ends lost 1 base and 5 bases respectively, with 8 bases between them. In germline, CDR1 is SGHDN, CDR2 FVKESK. The CDR3 spans 13 residues. Full variable domain (missing parts from reference TRBV14 and TRBJ2-5): EAGVTQFPSHSVIEKGQTVTLRCDPISGHDNLYWYRRVMGKEIKFLLHFVKESKQDESGMPNNRFLAERTGGTYSTLKVQPAELEDSGVYFCASSQGSRETQYFGPGTRLLVL.